The TCR beta chain under discussion was sequenced for a study of blood T cells in healthy people across ages. Next came a second PCR, run for about 6 to 12 cycles, which used a sample-barcoded 5' primer along with a J-beta primer mix. TCRdb called the 5' RACE reads again in MiXCR, with one record for every CDR3 protein. The data hold some 760,000 distinct CDR3 sequences, with approximately 25% observed a single time. CDR3 length equals 16 residues. Trimming stripped 4 bases from V and 2 bases from J, with 18 bases between. The germline V gene has CDR1 SEHNR and CDR2 FQNEAQ (reference sequence). In this sample, this clonotype turned up many times. The sample was also linked to a second study, of T cells of mothers and their children. That publication notes: Slightly higher but non-significant overlap marked related mother-child pairs versus unrelated pairs.

Sequencing input: blood. This receptor was identified in a boy aged 10-17 years in good health. The chain recombines TRBV7-9 with TRBJ2-7; D possibly corresponds to TRBD1 (6 bases). The CDR3 DNA sequence: TGTGCCAGCAGCTCTCTACCACAGGGATTTCCCTACGAGCAGTACTTC. This encodes CASSSLPQGFPYEQYF. Based on the CDR3 plus reference TRBV7-9 and TRBJ2-7, the full variable domain is DTGVSQNPRHKITKRGQNVTFRCDPISEHNRLYWYRQTLGQGPEFLTYFQNEAQLEKSRLLSDRFSAERPKGSFSTLEIQRTEQGDSAMYLCASSSLPQGFPYEQYFGPGTRLTVT.